One sample yielded the 27 T cell receptor beta chains listed below, sequenced in a study of cytomegalovirus exposure and HLA in healthy donors. The repertoire was sequenced with immunoSEQ multiplex PCR; TCRdb's copy has only in-frame clones and lacks some. The data show some 200,000 clones, more than 65% seen once. Sequencing was done on a sample of PBMCs. These receptors came from a woman aged 25 to 39 in good health and CMV-seropositive.

This clone is a singleton in its sample. The chain joins TRBV9 to TRBJ1-3; D not certain. The V end lost 0 bases, the J end lost 0 bases, and 10 bases lay between the germline ends. This CDR3 comprises 16 residues. Germline assignment: CDR1 SGDLS and CDR2 YYNGEE. This CDR3 reads CASSVVAGGSGNTIYF. Here the CDR3 DNA reads TGTGCCAGCAGCGTAGTTGCGGGCGGCTCTGGAAACACCATATATTTT.

Here the CDR3 reads CASGFGGVYGYTF. CDR3 DNA sequence: TGTGCTAGTGGTTTCGGCGGGGTCTATGGCTACACCTTC. The chain links TRBV12-5 to TRBJ1-2; D is unresolved. Trimming took 3 bases from V and 4 from J, leaving 9 bases between them. Germline lookup yields CDR1 LGHNT and CDR2 FRNRAP. This CDR3 contains 13 residues.

This chain links TRBV9 with TRBJ2-1, with D unresolved. The CDR3 spans 14 residues. Germline CDR1 reads SGDLS; CDR2 reads YYNGEE. V was clipped by 1 base and J by 9 bases, with 14 bases between them. CDR3 loop: CASSVQVVLSEQFF. For the CDR3, the DNA is TGTGCCAGCAGCGTACAAGTTGTCTTGAGTGAGCAGTTCTTC.

This clone occurred a few times. CDR3 nucleotide sequence: TGTGCCACAACACTCGGGGACAGCTCGCGAGCTTTCTTT. It yields the protein CATTLGDSSRAFF. This chain joins TRBV10-3 and TRBJ1-1, with TRBD1 identical over 7 bases. Germline V gene data show CDR1 as ENHRY and CDR2 as SYGVKD. This CDR3 is 13 amino acids long. Trimming took 10 bases from V and 10 from J; bases not matched to a gene: 15.

This clone was observed a few times. V gene TRBV7-2 combines with J gene TRBJ1-2, with 8 bases fitting TRBD1. CDR3 size: 12 residues. Per germline, CDR1 SGHTA and CDR2 FQGNSA. After removal of 3 bases from V and 13 bases from J, the junction contained 7 bases not matched to a gene. CDR3 region: CASSFQGARSTF. CDR3 in DNA: TGTGCCAGCAGCTTCCAGGGGGCGAGATCCACCTTC.

About this clone: Mismatch with germline at one junction end may stem from a read error. The gene calls are TRBV6-5 and TRBJ2-1; 7 nucleotides match TRBD1. Germline V gene lookup returns CDR1 MNHEY and CDR2 SVGAGI. The CDR3 consists of 14 residues. In DNA, the CDR3 is TGTGCCAGCAGCGAATCTACCGGGACAGCTATACAGCTCTTC. This encodes CASSESTGTAIQLF.

In DNA form, the CDR3 reads TGTGCCAGCAGTCTTACGGACAGGGTGGGCGAGCAGTACTTC. Protein product: CASSLTDRVGEQYF. The V gene is TRBV27, the J gene TRBJ2-7, with TRBD1 matching over 8 bases. CDR3 length: 14 residues. Trimming cost V 5 bases and J 6 bases; bases outside gene matches: 9. From germline, CDR1 is MNHEY and CDR2 SMNVEV (reference sequence).

The genes are TRBV1 and TRBJ1-3. TRBV1 is a recognized pseudogene. The CDR3 covers 16 residues. The CDR3 region has the DNA TGCACCAGCAGCCAAGATGAAGCCCTTGCTGGAAACACCATATATTTT. Residues: CTSSQDEALAGNTIYF.

This chain uses TRBV6-1 with TRBJ1-1, with D possibly matching TRBD1 (5 bases). CDR3 length: 14 amino acids. With 7 bases removed from V and 1 base from J, the gap between germline ends came to 13 bases. Germline V gene sequence: CDR1 MNHNS, CDR2 SASEGT. In DNA, the CDR3 is TGTGCCAGCACCCTAGGACACCAGAACACTGAAGCTTTCTTT. Protein product: CASTLGHQNTEAFF.

V is TRBV27 and J is TRBJ2-2, with D possibly being TRBD1 (6 bases). This CDR3 is built from 19 residues. The germline V gene encodes CDR1 MNHEY and CDR2 SMNVEV (reference sequence). The V gene lost 5 bases and the J gene lost 6 bases, with 28 bases spanning the gap. CDR3 DNA sequence: TGTGCCAGCAGTACACCGAATCCTCGGACAGTACCAACGGCCGGGGAGCTGTTTTTT. Translating it yields CASSTPNPRTVPTAGELFF.

The V and J genes are TRBV2 and TRBJ2-7, with 7 bases fitting TRBD1. Trimming removed 6 bases from V and 3 bases from J; junction bases left unmatched: 5. CDR1 and CDR2 from the germline V gene are SNHLY and FYNNEI. This CDR3 is built from 13 residues. The CDR3 region has the DNA TGTGCCAGCAGCCCCGGGACAGACTACGAGCAGTACTTC. It encodes CASSPGTDYEQYF.

The rearrangement links TRBV6-1 to TRBJ2-7; 12 positions agree with TRBD1. V was pared by 7 bases and J by 10 bases, with 11 bases of the junction left unmatched. Germline V gene sequence: CDR1 MNHNS, CDR2 SASEGT. CDR3 length: 14 residues. CDR3 loop: CASTTRGTGGDQYF. Written as DNA, the CDR3 is TGTGCCAGCACCACCAGGGGGACAGGGGGCGATCAGTACTTC.

This chain links TRBV5-1 with TRBJ1-2; 7 nucleotides line up with TRBD1. This CDR3 has 13 residues. The V and J ends lost 1 base and 3 bases, in that order; junction bases with no gene match: 0. Germline lookup yields CDR1 SGHRS and CDR2 YFSETQ. CDR3 sequence: CASSLTGDYGYTF. The CDR3 DNA follows: TGCGCCAGCAGCTTGACAGGGGACTATGGCTACACCTTC.

J is TRBJ1-1 and V is TRBV6-5; D not resolved. V lost 5 bases and J 8 bases, leaving 12 bases between the germline ends. CDR3 length: 12 amino acids. CDR1 MNHEY and CDR2 SVGAGI come from the germline V gene. In DNA, the CDR3 is TGTGCCAGCAGTGAGAGACTCGCCGAAGCTTTCTTT. Translation gives CASSERLAEAFF.

The CDR3 loop reads CASSLRFGRPLPQHF. CDR3 coding DNA: TGTGCCAGCAGCCTTAGGTTTGGGCGACCCCTGCCCCAGCATTTT. The rearrangement links TRBV28 to TRBJ1-5; D remains unclear. With 6 bases removed from V and 9 bases from J, the gap between germline ends came to 21 bases. Germline V CDR1 and CDR2: MDHEN, SYDVKM. The CDR3 sequence is 15 residues long.

The rearrangement links TRBV2 to TRBJ2-5; 7 bases are shared with TRBD1. This CDR3 has 14 residues. Germline trimming cut 5 bases from V and 1 base from J; bases unmatched to any gene: 4. Germline V gives CDR1 SNHLY, CDR2 FYNNEI. For the CDR3, the DNA is TGTGCCAGCAGTCCCGACAGGGTCCAAGAGACCCAGTACTTC. Amino acids: CASSPDRVQETQYF.

Here the CDR3 reads CASSFGTGLYEQYF. The CDR3 nucleotides read TGTGCCAGCAGCTTCGGGACAGGACTTTACGAGCAGTACTTC. The chain joins TRBV7-2 to TRBJ2-7, with 8 bases aligning to TRBD1. The ends lost 3 bases at V and 4 bases at J; junction bases unmatched: 5. The germline V gene encodes CDR1 SGHTA and CDR2 FQGNSA. The CDR3 length is 14 residues.

The chain couples TRBV5-1 to TRBJ2-1; the D gene is possibly TRBD2 (5 bases). Germline-derived CDR1 and CDR2 are SGHRS and YFSETQ. The CDR3 has 16 residues. V was clipped by 0 bases and J by 7 bases, with 17 bases between them. DNA of the CDR3: TGCGCCAGCAGCTTGGCCGGCAACCCCCGAGGGAATGAGCAGTTCTTC. It encodes CASSLAGNPRGNEQFF.

A single count supports this clone. At one end, the junction sequence differs from germline, possibly due to a read error. The V gene is TRBV7-7, the J gene TRBJ1-1; no clear D gene. Germline assignment: CDR1 SSHAT and CDR2 FNYEAQ (reference sequence). The CDR3 runs to 13 residues. The DNA for the CDR3 is TGTGCTAGCAGCTTAGCCGGGAACACTGAAGCTTTCTTT. Protein product: CASSLAGNTEAFF.

The chain combines TRBV6-5 with TRBJ2-7; perhaps TRBD1 as D (5 bases). V was trimmed by 4 bases and J by 6 bases, leaving 10 bases between them. The CDR3 extends over 12 amino acids. From germline, CDR1 is MNHEY and CDR2 SVGAGI. The DNA of the CDR3 is TGTGCCAGCAGTTCCAGGGCTGTCGAGCAGTACTTC. It translates to CASSSRAVEQYF.

V and J are TRBV29-1 and TRBJ2-1; possibly TRBD1 for D (6 bases). CDR1 is SQVTM and CDR2 is ANQGSEA in the germline V gene. CDR3 length equals 17 residues. V was shortened by 6 bases and J by 7 bases, with 28 bases between the two germline ends. The CDR3 sequence: CSVLRTETGFPSNEQFF. CDR3 coding DNA: TGCAGCGTCCTACGGACCGAGACAGGTTTCCCCTCTAATGAGCAGTTCTTC.

V and J are TRBV25-1 and TRBJ2-1, with 10 bases matching TRBD2. Germline V lookup: CDR1 MGHDK, CDR2 SYGVNS. V lost 4 bases to trimming and J lost 8 bases; unmatched junction nucleotides: 5. The CDR3 length is 14 residues. This CDR3 is CASSASGSLYEQFF. CDR3 nucleotide sequence: TGTGCCAGCAGTGCTAGCGGGAGTCTCTATGAGCAGTTCTTC.

V usage is TRBV29-1 and J usage is TRBJ2-1, with TRBD2 as a possible D gene (6 bases). Trimming removed 4 bases at V and 10 bases at J, with 20 bases between. From germline, CDR1 is SQVTM and CDR2 ANQGSEA. This CDR3 spans 14 amino acids. DNA for the CDR3: TGCAGCGTTGTCTCCCAGCGAGGCAGCGGGGAGCAGTTCTTC. Translated, it gives CSVVSQRGSGEQFF.

The chain employs TRBV29-1 and TRBJ2-3; 7 nucleotides line up with TRBD2. Germline loops: CDR1 SQVTM, CDR2 ANQGSEA. The J segment lost 1 base and the V segment lost 7 bases, leaving 14 bases of the junction unmatched. The CDR3 is 16 amino acids. Written as DNA, the CDR3 is TGCAGCGCTAGGGGCGGGAGAGAGAAACGCACAGATACGCAGTATTTT. It is translated as CSARGGREKRTDTQYF.

V is TRBV19 and J is TRBJ2-7; unclear D gene. Germline-derived CDR1 and CDR2 are LNHDA and SQIVND (reference sequence). The germline V and J ends were trimmed by 7 bases and 6 bases, with 13 bases remaining between them. This CDR3 is built from 12 residues. The CDR3 region has the DNA TGTGCCAGTATGGAGCCGGGTGGCGAGCAGTACTTC. Its translation is CASMEPGGEQYF. Supplemented by reference TRBV19 and TRBJ2-7, the full variable domain reads DGGITQSPKYLFRKEGQNVTLSCEQNLNHDAMYWYRQDPGQGLRLIYYSQIVNDFQKGDIAEGYSVSREKKESFPLTVTSAQKNPTAFYLCASMEPGGEQYFGPGTRLTVT.

This clone was seen a handful of times. The same CDR3 also results from other DNA sequences found in this sample. This chain joins TRBV6-6 and TRBJ2-7; weak D call: TRBD1 (6 bases). From germline, CDR1 is MNHNY and CDR2 SVGAGI (reference sequence). V lost 9 bases, J lost 6 bases, and 12 bases lay in between. The CDR3 spans 11 residues. CDR3 sequence: CASSTGGEQYF. The CDR3 DNA sequence: TGTGCCAGTTCGACAGGTGGCGAGCAGTACTTC.

This chain connects TRBV5-1 to TRBJ1-1, with D possibly being TRBD1 (5 bases). The CDR3 covers 13 residues. CDR1 is SGHRS, CDR2 YFSETQ, per germline. V lost 0 bases to trimming and J lost 6 bases, with 9 bases between them. The CDR3 region has the DNA TGCGCCAGCAGCTTGGGGACATTCGCTGAAGCTTTCTTT. Residues: CASSLGTFAEAFF.